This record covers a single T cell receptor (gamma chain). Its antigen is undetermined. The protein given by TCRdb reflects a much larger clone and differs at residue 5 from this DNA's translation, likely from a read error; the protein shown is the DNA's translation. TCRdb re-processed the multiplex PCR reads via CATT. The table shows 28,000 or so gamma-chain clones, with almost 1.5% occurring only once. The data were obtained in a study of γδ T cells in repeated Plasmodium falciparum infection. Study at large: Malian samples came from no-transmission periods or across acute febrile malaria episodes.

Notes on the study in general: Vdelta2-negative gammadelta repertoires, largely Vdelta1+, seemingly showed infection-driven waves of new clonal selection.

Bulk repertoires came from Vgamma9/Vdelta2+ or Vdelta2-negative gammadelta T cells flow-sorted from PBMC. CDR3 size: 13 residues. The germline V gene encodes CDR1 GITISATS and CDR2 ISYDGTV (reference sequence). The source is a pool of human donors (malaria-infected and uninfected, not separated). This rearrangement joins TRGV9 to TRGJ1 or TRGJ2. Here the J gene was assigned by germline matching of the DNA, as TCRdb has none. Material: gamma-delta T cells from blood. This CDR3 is CALWGVHPRKKLF. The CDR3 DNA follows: TGTGCCTTGTGGGGGGTGCACCCCCGTAAGAAACTCTTT.